The 2 T cell receptor beta chains reported below all come from one sample, sequenced in a study of blood T cells in healthy people across ages. A second PCR of about 7 to 12 cycles used a sample-barcoded 5' primer and a J-beta primer mix. TCRdb reprocessed the 5' RACE reads via MiXCR and lists one record per CDR3 protein. The sample lists approximately 830,000 distinct CDR3 sequences; less than 80% were seen once. Material: blood. The origin of the receptors is a young man in good health.

The chain uses TRBV28 and TRBJ2-7; possible D gene TRBD1, 5 bases. This CDR3 is built from 16 residues. The V end was cut by 2 bases, the J end by 2 bases, with 16 bases between. Germline-derived CDR1 and CDR2 are MDHEN and SYDVKM. The CDR3 region is CASSLPSDTQTYEQYF. CDR3 sequence (DNA): TGTGCCAGCAGTTTACCTTCGGACACTCAAACCTACGAGCAGTACTTC.

The V and J genes are TRBV20-1 and TRBJ2-1; no firm D call. The length of the CDR3 is 11 residues. Germline V gene lookup returns CDR1 DFQATT and CDR2 SNEGSKA (reference sequence). V was cut by 5 bases and J by 9 bases, with 11 bases left in between. This chain's CDR3 is CSAFLRGEQFF. In nucleotides, the CDR3 is TGCAGTGCTTTCCTGCGAGGTGAGCAGTTCTTC.